This T cell receptor beta chain was retrieved from a study of CD8 T cells in ankylosing spondylitis. Study conclusions and caveats: Seemingly distinctive of ankylosing spondylitis blood was a TCR beta motif formed by eight highly homologous variants. Disease-linked clones had a CD8+ phenotype and relatively low frequency in peripheral blood.

Making the TCR beta libraries involved quantitative 5'-RACE with molecular barcodes. TCRdb re-analysed the 5' RACE reads in MiXCR, keeping a single row per CDR3 protein. The sample includes about 240,000 distinct CDR3 sequences, over 8.5% of them seen just once. This clonotype was seen repeatedly, ten times or more. Antigen specificity is unknown. Trimming pared 6 bases from V and 8 bases from J, leaving 19 bases between. CDR3 length: 14 amino acids. Material for sequencing was blood, either unsorted or a sorted T cell fraction (not recorded which). This TCR came from a male donor with ankylosing spondylitis or in good health (not recorded which). This chain joins TRBV12-3 or TRBV12-4 and TRBJ1-2; D ambiguous. DNA for the CDR3: TGTGCCAGCAGGCTCCACGAGGGAGTGGGAGGCTACACCTTC. This sequence encodes CASRLHEGVGGYTF.